This T cell receptor (beta chain) was sequenced for a study of shared clonotypes between healthy human individuals (TCRdb year 2020). General notes on the study: Two women and a few men aged 18 to 49 years were included in the cohort. For each donor, three plates each were used for CD4 naive and CD4 memory, two plates were used for CD8 naive, and one plate was used for CD8 memory. To estimate repertoire size and how much clonotypes are shared between individuals, the study performed deep sequencing of blood TCR repertoires from a handful of healthy adults. To increase sequencing depth and limit assay-specific biases, different laboratories used diverse techniques to prepare libraries and sequence TCR repertoires. Leukapheresis yielded between about 0.85 and 10 billion PBMCs per donor.

Healthy HIV-negative adults with no recently reported acute infections or vaccinations were included as donors. Every donor was a Caucasian adult residing in Nashville, Tennessee, USA. CD4+ T cells were enriched through magnetic negative selection, after which naive cells were positively selected on CD45RA and the remaining negative fraction served as the memory subset. Blood was collected by leukapheresis, and PBMCs were isolated by Ficoll-Histopaque density gradient centrifugation and then cryopreserved in liquid nitrogen vapor phase. Analytical flow cytometry was used to check the purity and quantity of each magnetically sorted T cell population. Genomic DNA was isolated from each sorted fraction and quantified by UV absorbance on a Nanodrop 2000c. To note about this clone: The clone's antigen remains unknown. One base away there is no much larger clone; base qualities are not given.

TCR CDR3 regions were amplified from genomic DNA by multiplex PCR using the deep immunoSEQ assay. Extracted genomic DNA from each cell subset was spread evenly across all wells of several immunoSEQ 96-well plates, with each plate serving as a replicate. Each replicate PCR for sorted subsets received about 200 ng genomic DNA, equal to roughly 29,000 T cell genomes. The purified libraries were quantified using a Qubit 3.0 fluorometer, sized with a Bioanalyzer 2100, and then quantified again using the KAPA Library Quantification kit. Each immunoSEQ 96-well plate was sequenced on its own single-read 150-cycle Illumina NextSeq 550 flow cell. The study's processing was this. The immunoSEQ output contained only junctional sequences without quality scores, so filtering could not match that applied to full-length reads. To assign V/J genes and CDR3, sequences were annotated using PyIR, a Python wrapper for IgBLAST v1.9, with IMGT germline references. Any read was removed if the V/J assignment was weak (E-value above 1e-6), the CDR3 was missing, or the read contained stop codons, out-of-frame junctions, or ambiguous translated residues. A V3J clonotype was defined by an identical inferred V gene, J gene, and CDR3 amino acid sequence. The percentage overlap between two repertoires was calculated by dividing the number of shared unique clonotypes by the size of the smaller repertoire. Richness of each repertoire was evaluated using RTK rarefaction, the Chao1 estimator, and Recon v2.1 estimates of unobserved clonotypes. OLGA was used to compute generation probabilities for all TCRbeta clonotypes that the gDNA method yielded from a handful of donors. What TCRdb holds here is the immuneACCESS table cut down to in-frame rearrangements. Part of the clones is not present; checked against another copy, under half of the missing clones reflect an unresolved V gene, and the others are unexplained. That table is the source of V, J and clone size, and D and trimming were worked out from the DNA. A total of some 1 million clones appear in this sample, roughly 80% of them only once. Clones ranked in the top ten supply 1.4% to 1.5% of the sample.

V and J are truncated by 7 bases and 6 bases respectively, leaving an intervening sequence of 13 bases. Reading the germline V gene gives CDR1 SNHLY and CDR2 FYNNEI. The CDR3 sequence holds 13 residues, the cysteine and phenylalanine included. Just CDR3 DNA is preserved here, 39 bases in frame from base 1. The full study reports these points: Rarefaction of sorted-subset datasets indicated incomplete sequencing despite the large sequencing depth. Estimated clonotype richness was generally larger for naive than for memory subsets. Sampling was restricted to blood, and TCR repertoires in tissue are likely to differ from TCR repertoires in blood. Sharing across a few donors was observed for around 5% of naive CD4, over 3% of naive CD8, 2% to 2.5% of memory CD4, and about 0.39% of memory CD8 clonotypes. Pairwise subsampling led to the expectation that sequencing depth would affect the degree of clonotype sharing among donors. Because the study included only a small number of donors, the genetic and exposure-history diversity represented was limited. Clonotypes shared by all four sorted-subset donors showed higher generation probabilities than non-shared clonotypes.

The sequencing sample was made of memory CD4+ T cells sorted from blood. Per the publication, the cell subset or site label means: CD45RA-negative fraction. The receptor was isolated from a man aged 18 to 30 in good health. Recombination linked TRBV2 to TRBJ1-5, with the D gene uncertain. The CDR3 here reads CASTNQMGQPQHF. At the DNA level, the sequence is TGTGCCAGCACCAACCAAATGGGTCAGCCCCAGCATTTT.